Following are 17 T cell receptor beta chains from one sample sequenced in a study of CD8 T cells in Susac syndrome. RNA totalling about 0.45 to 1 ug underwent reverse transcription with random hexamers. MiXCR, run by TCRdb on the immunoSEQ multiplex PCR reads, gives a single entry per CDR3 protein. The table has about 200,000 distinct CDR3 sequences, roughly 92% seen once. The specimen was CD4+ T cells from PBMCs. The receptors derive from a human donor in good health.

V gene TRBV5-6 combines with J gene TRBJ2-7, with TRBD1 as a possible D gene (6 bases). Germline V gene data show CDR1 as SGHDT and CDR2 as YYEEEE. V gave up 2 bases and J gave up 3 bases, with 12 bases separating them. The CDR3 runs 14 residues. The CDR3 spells CASSFLRGIYEQYF. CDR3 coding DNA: TGTGCCAGCAGCTTTCTAAGGGGGATCTACGAGCAGTACTTC.

CDR3 DNA sequence: TGCAGTGCCCGCGAGCGTAGAGGCAATCAGCCCCAGCATTTT. Translating it yields CSARERRGNQPQHF. The rearrangement links TRBV20-1 to TRBJ1-5; no reliable D call. The CDR3 is 14 amino acids. The V end lost 6 bases, the J end lost 2 bases, and 14 bases lay between the germline ends. CDR1 and CDR2 (germline): DFQATT, SNEGSKA (reference sequence).

The CDR3 sequence is CASSLGTADNQPQHF. The CDR3 DNA reads as TGTGCCAGCAGCTTGGGGACAGCTGACAATCAGCCCCAGCATTTT. J is TRBJ1-5 and V is TRBV9; 7 bases fit TRBD1. CDR3 size: 15 residues. The germline V gene encodes CDR1 SGDLS and CDR2 YYNGEE. The trim removed 4 bases at V and 3 bases at J, leaving 7 bases unmatched.

The CDR3 region has the DNA TGTGCCACCAGAGAGGACAGTTGGACCTATAATTCACCCCTCCACTTT. Protein sequence: CATREDSWTYNSPLHF. This chain connects TRBV15 to TRBJ1-6; possibly TRBD1 for D (6 bases). V was clipped by 6 bases and J by 2 bases, with 14 bases between them. The length of the CDR3 is 16 residues. Looked up from germline, CDR1 is LNHNV and CDR2 is YYDKDF (reference sequence).

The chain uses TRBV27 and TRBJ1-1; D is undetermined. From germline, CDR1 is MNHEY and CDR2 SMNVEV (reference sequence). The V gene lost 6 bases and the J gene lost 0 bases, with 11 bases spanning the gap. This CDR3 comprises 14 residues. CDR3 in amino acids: CASSLRSVNTEAFF. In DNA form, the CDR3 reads TGTGCCAGCAGCCTAAGAAGCGTGAACACTGAAGCTTTCTTT.

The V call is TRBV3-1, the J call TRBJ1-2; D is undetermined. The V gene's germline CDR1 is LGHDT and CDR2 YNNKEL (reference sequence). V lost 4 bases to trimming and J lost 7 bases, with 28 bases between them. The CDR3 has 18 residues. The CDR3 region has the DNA TGTGCCAGCAGCCGATACACGGGCCACTCCCGGCTTCGGGGTGGCTACACCTTC. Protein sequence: CASSRYTGHSRLRGGYTF.

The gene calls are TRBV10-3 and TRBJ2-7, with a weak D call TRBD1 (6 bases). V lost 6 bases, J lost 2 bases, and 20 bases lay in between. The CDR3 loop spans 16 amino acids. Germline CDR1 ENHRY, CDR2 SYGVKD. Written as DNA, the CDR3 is TGTGCCATCAGCGGAATCTCAGGGGCTGGGCCCTACGAGCAGTACGTC. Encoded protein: CAISGISGAGPYEQYV.

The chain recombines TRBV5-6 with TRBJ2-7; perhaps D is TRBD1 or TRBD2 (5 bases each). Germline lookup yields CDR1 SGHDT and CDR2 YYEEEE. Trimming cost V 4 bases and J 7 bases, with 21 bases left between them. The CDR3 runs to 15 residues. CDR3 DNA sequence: TGTGCCAGCAGCATGCCGGGACCGGCGACGGGAGAGCAGTACGTC. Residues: CASSMPGPATGEQYV.

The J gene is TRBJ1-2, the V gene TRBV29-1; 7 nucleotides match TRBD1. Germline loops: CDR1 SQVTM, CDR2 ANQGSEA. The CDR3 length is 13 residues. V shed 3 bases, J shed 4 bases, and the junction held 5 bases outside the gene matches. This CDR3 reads CSVDPGTAYGYTF. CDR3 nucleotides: TGCAGCGTTGACCCCGGGACAGCCTATGGCTACACCTTC.

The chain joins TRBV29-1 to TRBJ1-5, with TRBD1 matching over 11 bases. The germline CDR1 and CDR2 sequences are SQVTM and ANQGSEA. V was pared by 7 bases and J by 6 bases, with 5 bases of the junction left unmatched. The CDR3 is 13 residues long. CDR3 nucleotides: TGCAGCGGCGGACAGGGGGCCGGTCAGCCCCAGCATTTT. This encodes CSGGQGAGQPQHF.

The CDR3 DNA reads as TGTGCCAGCAGCTTGGCCGGGCTAGCGGGGAACAATGAGCAGTTCTTC. Translation gives CASSLAGLAGNNEQFF. The chain employs TRBV5-4 and TRBJ2-1, with 9 bases aligning to TRBD2. Germline loops: CDR1 SGHNT, CDR2 YYREEE (reference sequence). The CDR3 has 16 residues. V dropped 0 bases and J dropped 5; count of bases not matched to a gene: 6.

DNA of the CDR3: TGTGCCAGCTCACCAGGGTCGGCCACAGATACGCAGTATTTT. The encoded protein is CASSPGSATDTQYF. V gene TRBV18 combines with J gene TRBJ2-3; D not resolved. V gave up 2 bases and J gave up 2 bases, with 8 bases separating them. CDR1 is KGHSH and CDR2 is LQKENI in the germline V gene. The CDR3 runs 14 residues.

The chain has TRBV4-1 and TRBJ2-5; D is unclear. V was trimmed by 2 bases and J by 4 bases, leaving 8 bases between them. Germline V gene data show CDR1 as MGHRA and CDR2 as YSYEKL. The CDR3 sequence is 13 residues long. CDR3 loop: CASSQSGVETQYF. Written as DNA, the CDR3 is TGCGCCAGCAGCCAAAGTGGTGTAGAGACCCAGTACTTC.

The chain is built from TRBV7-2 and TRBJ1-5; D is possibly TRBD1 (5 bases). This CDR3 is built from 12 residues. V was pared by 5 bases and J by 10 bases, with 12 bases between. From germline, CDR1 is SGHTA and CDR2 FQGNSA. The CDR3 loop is CASSQPQGPQHF. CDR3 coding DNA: TGTGCCAGCAGCCAGCCCCAGGGCCCCCAGCATTTT.

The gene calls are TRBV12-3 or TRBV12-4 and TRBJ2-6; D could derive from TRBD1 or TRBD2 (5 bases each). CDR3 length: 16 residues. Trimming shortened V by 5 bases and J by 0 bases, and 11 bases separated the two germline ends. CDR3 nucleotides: TGTGCCAGCAGTCCGCCAGGGAGCTCTGGGGCCAACGTCCTGACTTTC. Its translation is CASSPPGSSGANVLTF.

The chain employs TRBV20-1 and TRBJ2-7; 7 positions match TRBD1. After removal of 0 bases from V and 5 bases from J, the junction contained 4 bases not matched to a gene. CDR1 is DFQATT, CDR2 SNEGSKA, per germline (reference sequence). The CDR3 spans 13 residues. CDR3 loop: CSAREPTGDEQYF. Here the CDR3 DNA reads TGCAGTGCTAGAGAACCCACAGGGGACGAGCAGTACTTC.

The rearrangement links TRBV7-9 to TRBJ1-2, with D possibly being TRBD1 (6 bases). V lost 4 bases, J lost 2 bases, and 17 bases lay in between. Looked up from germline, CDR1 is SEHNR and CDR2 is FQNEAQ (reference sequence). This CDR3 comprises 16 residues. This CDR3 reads CASSSPRGHLNYGYTF. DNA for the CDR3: TGTGCCAGCAGCTCGCCGAGGGGACACCTGAACTATGGCTACACCTTC.